The rows below give T cell receptor beta chains drawn from one sample of a study of HIV-infected children after antiretroviral therapy interruption. TCRdb independently ran MiXCR on the 3' RACE reads; one entry per CDR3 protein. The table includes about 89,000 distinct CDR3 sequences, 6.9% detected once. The source material was CD45RA+ CD4+ T cells from PBMCs, pooled from several time points, sampled from a donor given antiretroviral therapy, either interrupted or continuous. The receptors derive from a pool of human donors with HIV. Each CDR3 is given with its conserved first and last residue. D genes are given only for firm matches. Rows give clone size only sometimes, using once, few, many, or a class for an expanded clone.

>TRBD2|16|TRBJ2-3|NA|TRBV5-1
TGCGCCAGCAGCTTGGCCGGGAGCGGGGGGCTAGATACGCAGTATTTT
CASSLAGSGGLDTQYF
>NA|17|TRBJ2-3|NA|TRBV25-1
TGTGCCAGCAGTGGCGGCGCGGGGAAAGGTGGTGCAGATACGCAGTATTTT
CASSGGAGKGGADTQYF
>NA|15|TRBJ2-3|few|TRBV5-5
TGTGCCAGCAGCTTCTTCGGGGGCGCCGGAGATACGCAGTATTTT
CASSFFGGAGDTQYF
>NA|15|TRBJ2-1|many|TRBV7-9
TGTGCCAGCAGCGCACGGGGCGTAGGGGGAAATGAGCAGTTCTTC
CASSARGVGGNEQFF
>TRBD1|16|TRBJ1-1|many|TRBV9
TGTGCCAGCAGCGTAGCTACCCCCGGACAGGGGGCTGGAGCTTTCTTT
CASSVATPGQGAGAFF
>TRBD1|15|TRBJ1-5|few|TRBV6-1
TGTGCCAGCAGTCTCGACAGGGATGCAAGTCAGCCCCAGCATTTT
CASSLDRDASQPQHF
>NA|15|TRBJ1-6|many|TRBV6-5
TGTGCCAGCAGTTACGGAGGGGTCATGGGTTCACCCCTCCACTTT
CASSYGGVMGSPLHF
>NA|14|TRBJ2-7|many|TRBV7-2
TGTGCCAGCAGCGCCACTGGGACACCCTACGAGCAGTACTTC
CASSATGTPYEQYF
>TRBD1|14|TRBJ1-1|NA|TRBV2
TGTGCCAGCACAAAGGACAGGGGGAACACTGAAGCTTTCTTT
CASTKDRGNTEAFF
>NA|14|TRBJ2-3|NA|TRBV6-1
TGTGCCAGCAGTGACGACCGGACTTCCTATACGCAGTATTTT
CASSDDRTSYTQYF
>TRBD1|15|TRBJ1-1|many|TRBV6-5
TGTGCCAGCAGTCAACAGGGGGCACGAGGCACTGAAGCTTTCTTT
CASSQQGARGTEAFF
>NA|13|TRBJ2-7|NA|TRBV6-2/TRBV6-3
TGTGCCACCAGCTGGGGAAGCTCCTACGAGCAGTACTTC
CATSWGSSYEQYF
>TRBD2|15|TRBJ2-7|many|TRBV7-3
TGTGCCAGCAGCTTCACTAGCGGGAGCCTCCACGAGCAGTACTTC
CASSFTSGSLHEQYF
>NA|15|TRBJ1-2|many|TRBV19
TGTGCCAGTAGTCCCGTGGGGGCTACCAGGTTCGGCTACACCTTC
CASSPVGATRFGYTF
>NA|13|TRBJ2-1|many|TRBV12-3/TRBV12-4
TGTGCCAGCAGTTTACGGACAGCGGATGAGCAGTTCTTC
CASSLRTADEQFF
>NA|14|TRBJ1-2|NA|TRBV5-1
TGCGCCAGCAGCTTGGGGCAGAACTTCTATGGCTACACCTTC
CASSLGQNFYGYTF
>TRBD1|16|TRBJ2-3|many|TRBV5-1
TGCGCCAGCAGCTTGTCCCCGGACAGGGGCACAGATACGCAGTATTTT
CASSLSPDRGTDTQYF
>NA|15|TRBJ1-5|NA|TRBV30
TGTGCCTGGAGTGTATTGGGTACGAGTTATCAGCCCCAGCATTTT
CAWSVLGTSYQPQHF
>TRBD2|16|TRBJ2-2|NA|TRBV6-2/TRBV6-3
TGTGCCAGCAGTTACCCCCTCGGGACTACTCCCGGGGAGCTGTTTTTT
CASSYPLGTTPGELFF
>NA|12|TRBJ2-5|NA|TRBV6-1
TGTGCCAGCAGTGAGACAAGGGGGACCCAGTACTTC
CASSETRGTQYF
>NA|16|TRBJ2-2|few|TRBV24-1
TGTGCCACCAGTGATTCAGTACAGGGAGACACCGGGGAGCTGTTTTTT
CATSDSVQGDTGELFF
>NA|15|TRBJ2-3|many|TRBV20-1
TGCAGTGCTAGAGATTCAGGGAGACGCACAGATACGCAGTATTTT
CSARDSGRRTDTQYF
>NA|13|TRBJ1-2|NA|TRBV7-8
TGTGCCACCTCAACCGAAGGACCTTATGGCTACACCTTC
CATSTEGPYGYTF
>NA|11|TRBJ2-3|many|TRBV28
TGTGCCAGCAGTTTTATGGATACGCAGTATTTT
CASSFMDTQYF
>NA|13|TRBJ2-3|NA|TRBV10-1
TGCGCCAGCAGTGAAGGGGGGGCAGATACGCAGTATTTT
CASSEGGADTQYF
>NA|13|TRBJ1-6|few|TRBV23-1
TGCGCCAGCAGTCCCAGAGCAAATTCACCCCTCCACTTT
CASSPRANSPLHF
>TRBD1|13|TRBJ2-2|few|TRBV6-1
TGTGCCAGCCGGACAGGGAACACCGGGGAGCTGTTTTTT
CASRTGNTGELFF
>NA|12|TRBJ1-1|NA|TRBV10-3
TGTGCCGCGGGCCCTAATCTAGCTGAAGCTTTCTTT
CAAGPNLAEAFF
>NA|15|TRBJ2-7|many|TRBV2
TGTGCCAGCAGTGAAAGGGCCAGCTTATGGTACGAGCAGTACTTC
CASSERASLWYEQYF
>NA|12|TRBJ2-7|many|TRBV6-2/TRBV6-3
TGTGCCAGCAGTTTCGGTCGGCACGAGCAGTACTTC
CASSFGRHEQYF
>TRBD2|18|TRBJ2-1|few|TRBV27
TGTGCCAGCAGCCCTGGGACTAGCGGGTTGAGCTCCTACAATGAGCAGTTCTTC
CASSPGTSGLSSYNEQFF
>TRBD1|15|TRBJ1-5|many|TRBV19
TGTGCCAGTAGTATTGGAGACAGGGGTAAGCAGCCCCAGCATTTT
CASSIGDRGKQPQHF
>TRBD1|14|TRBJ1-5|many|TRBV28
TGTGCCACTTACAGGGGGCTCAGCAATCAGCCCCAGCATTTT
CATYRGLSNQPQHF
>NA|16|TRBJ1-5|NA|TRBV6-6
TGTGCCAGCAGTTACGGTTTCGGGACCGAATTTGCGGGGGGGTTCTTT
CASSYGFGTEFAGGFF
>TRBD1|14|TRBJ1-5|few|TRBV20-1
TGCAGTGCTACAGGGGGACGGTTAAACCAGCCCCAGCATTTT
CSATGGRLNQPQHF
>NA|12|TRBJ1-4|many|TRBV12-3/TRBV12-4
TGTGCCAGCAGTTTAACAGCTGAAAAACTGTTTTTT
CASSLTAEKLFF
>TRBD1|14|TRBJ1-1|many|TRBV6-1
TGTGCCAGCAGTGAAACAGGGGCGACTCGGGCTGCTTTCTTT
CASSETGATRAAFF
>TRBD1|12|TRBJ1-5|many|TRBV6-1
TGTGCCAGCCCCGGGACAGATCAGCCCCAGCATTTT
CASPGTDQPQHF
>NA|15|TRBJ2-2|many|TRBV10-1
TGCGCCAGCGGTACTGGGGGGGGCCACACCGGGGAGCTGTTTTTT
CASGTGGGHTGELFF
>NA|13|TRBJ1-4|NA|TRBV12-5
TGTGCCAGCTGGGCCAGGGAAGGGGAAAAACTGTTTTTT
CASWAREGEKLFF
>TRBD1|14|TRBJ1-1|many|TRBV5-1
TGCGCCAGCAGCGCAACAGGGGGCTGGACTGAAGCTTTCTTT
CASSATGGWTEAFF
>TRBD1|19|TRBJ2-1|many|TRBV28
TGTGCCAGCAGTTTTTTAGCGGACAGGGGACCAAGCTCCTACAATGAGCAGTTCTTC
CASSFLADRGPSSYNEQFF
>NA|13|TRBJ1-1|many|TRBV14
TGTGCCAGCAGCCCGGGACTGGGGCGAGGAGCTTTCTTT
CASSPGLGRGAFF
>NA|18|TRBJ1-1|few|TRBV7-9
TGTGCCAGCAGCCCGCTAACGGGGAGGACAGAAACCAACACTGAAGCTTTCTTT
CASSPLTGRTETNTEAFF
>NA|13|TRBJ1-2|many|TRBV11-2
TGTGCCAGCAGCTTACTCCGAGAGAACTACTACACCTTC
CASSLLRENYYTF
>TRBD1|16|TRBJ1-1|NA|TRBV5-6
TGTGCCAGCAGCTTGGAAGGGGGCTGGGGGAAGACTGAAGCTTTCTTT
CASSLEGGWGKTEAFF
>NA|13|TRBJ1-4|many|TRBV5-1
TGCGCCAGCAGCTTATTAATGGGTGAAAAACTGTTTTTT
CASSLLMGEKLFF
>NA|15|TRBJ1-1|NA|TRBV7-2
TGTGCCAGCAGCCCGGGTTGGGGGGGCGTGTTTGAAGCTTTCTTT
CASSPGWGGVFEAFF
>NA|11|TRBJ1-1|many|TRBV20-1
TGCAGTGCGCGGAAGAACACTGAAGCTTTCTTT
CSARKNTEAFF